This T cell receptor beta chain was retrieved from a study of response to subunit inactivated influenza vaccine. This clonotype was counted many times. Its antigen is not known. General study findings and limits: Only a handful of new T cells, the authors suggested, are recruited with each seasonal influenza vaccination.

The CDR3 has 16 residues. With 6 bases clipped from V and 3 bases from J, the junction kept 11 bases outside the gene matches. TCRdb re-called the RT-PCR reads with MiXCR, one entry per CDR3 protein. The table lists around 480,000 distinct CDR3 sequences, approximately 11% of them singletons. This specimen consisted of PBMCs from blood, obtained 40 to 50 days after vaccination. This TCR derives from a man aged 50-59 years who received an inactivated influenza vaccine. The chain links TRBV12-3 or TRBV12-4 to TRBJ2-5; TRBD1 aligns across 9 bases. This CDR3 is CASRPSPGQGEETQYF. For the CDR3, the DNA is TGTGCCAGCAGGCCTAGCCCGGGACAGGGAGAAGAGACCCAGTACTTC.